Here is one TCR beta chain with its context. What it binds is unknown. V was clipped by 3 bases and J by 5 bases; unmatched bases: 9. This CDR3 spans 16 amino acids. The germline V gene encodes CDR1 MGHRA and CDR2 YSYEKL. These data belong to a study of T cells in Graves' hyperthyroidism and ophthalmopathy. The wider study: Peripheral blood was collected at initial diagnosis, before any treatment.

Orbital computed tomography and thyroid ultrasound, together with serum TRAb and thyroxine and clinical symptoms, were used for diagnoses. Researchers amplified the TCR beta CDR3 regions from RNA transcripts. When the TCR CDR3 underwent first-round RT-PCR, the HTBI primer set was used. Each CDR3 protein gets one entry after TCRdb re-called the multiplex PCR reads with MiXCR. The sample includes hundreds of thousands of distinct CDR3 sequences, around 20% seen only once; the top ten take around a third. Study results and caveats: Appearing also in blood were most of the thyroid clonotypes expanded above 0.001.

The receptor comes from a man aged 25-40 years with Graves' ophthalmopathy. Sequenced sample: blood. The rearrangement joins TRBV4-1 to TRBJ2-3, with 9 bases fitting TRBD1. Here the CDR3 DNA reads TGCGCCAGCAGCCAGCCCGGGGACAGGGAAGGAGATACGCAGTATTTT. Its protein is CASSQPGDREGDTQYF.